A selection of T cell receptor beta chains follows, all from one sample in a study of cytomegalovirus exposure and HLA in healthy donors. Generated by immunoSEQ multiplex PCR, the TCRdb table keeps only in-frame clones and is missing some. Of some 150,000 clones in the sample, around three quarters were seen once. Sequenced input: PBMCs. The receptors originated from a man aged 35-49 years in good health and CMV-seronegative. The CDR3 runs from the conserved cysteine through the conserved F or W. Each record gives: V gene, clone size, J gene, D gene, CDR3 protein, CDR3 DNA. D genes are given only for firm matches. Expanded clones get a size class; other rows say once, few or many, or leave the size out.

TRBV14	.	TRBJ2-6	.	CASSQDSWRSATGANVLTF	TGTGCCAGCAGCCAAGATAGTTGGAGATCGGCCACTGGGGCCAACGTCCTGACTTTC
TRBV27	.	TRBJ2-7	.	CASRLLQGEAYEQYF	TGTGCCAGCAGGCTCCTACAGGGTGAAGCCTACGAGCAGTACTTC
TRBV4-2	.	TRBJ2-1	TRBD2	CASSQVHGGVGTNEQFF	TGTGCCAGCAGCCAAGTTCATGGGGGGGTAGGAACCAATGAGCAGTTCTTC
TRBV19	.	TRBJ1-5	TRBD1	CASSPRDRGRNQPQHF	TGTGCCAGTAGTCCCCGGGACAGGGGGCGCAATCAGCCCCAGCATTTT
TRBV9	.	TRBJ2-7	TRBD2	CASSPRTSGTYEQYF	TGTGCCAGCAGCCCCCGGACTAGCGGGACCTACGAGCAGTACTTC
TRBV5-8	.	TRBJ1-5	.	CASSSPGYQPQHF	TGTGCCAGCAGCTCTCCCGGGTACCAGCCCCAGCATTTT
TRBV7-2	.	TRBJ2-7	.	CASSLLSEQYF	TGTGCCAGCAGCTTACTGTCCGAGCAGTACTTC
TRBV5-1	.	TRBJ2-1	TRBD2	CASSLGLAGGSYNEQFF	TGCGCCAGCAGCTTGGGACTAGCGGGTGGTTCCTACAATGAGCAGTTCTTC
TRBV6-5	few	TRBJ2-3	TRBD2	CASSVPAGGADTQYF	TGTGCCAGCAGTGTCCCAGCGGGAGGCGCAGATACGCAGTATTTT
TRBV9	.	TRBJ2-6	.	CASKANGFSSGANGLTF	TGTGCCAGTAAGGCAAACGGGTTTAGCTCTGGGGCCAACGGCCTGACTTTC
TRBV13	once	TRBJ2-7	TRBD2	CASSRAGKYEQYF	TGTGCCAGCAGCAGAGCGGGAAAGTACGAGCAGTACTTC
TRBV18	.	TRBJ1-2	TRBD1	CASSLSGTVHGYTF	TGTGCCAGCTCACTCTCCGGGACAGTACATGGCTACACCTTC
TRBV7-6	.	TRBJ2-7	TRBD2	CASSLFGTSSYEQYF	TGTGCCAGCAGCTTATTTGGGACTAGTAGCTACGAGCAGTACTTC
TRBV18	.	TRBJ1-3	TRBD1	CASSPQPTGISGNTIYF	TGTGCCAGCTCACCCCAACCGACAGGGATCTCTGGAAACACCATATATTTT
TRBV19	.	TRBJ2-7	.	CASRSRGPPYEQYF	TGTGCCAGTAGGTCAAGAGGCCCCCCCTACGAGCAGTACTTC
TRBV4-1	once	TRBJ2-7	TRBD1	CASRPTGAQTYEQYF	TGCGCCAGCAGACCGACAGGGGCCCAAACCTACGAGCAGTACTTC
TRBV19	.	TRBJ1-5	.	CASSIVGVWDQPQHF	TGTGCCAGTAGTATCGTAGGGGTGTGGGATCAGCCCCAGCATTTT
TRBV30	once	TRBJ1-1	.	CAWSPVGDPANTEAFF	TGTGCCTGGAGCCCCGTGGGAGACCCAGCGAACACTGAAGCTTTCTTT
TRBV6-5	.	TRBJ2-7	.	CASSSDGSGVKQYF	TGTGCCAGCAGTTCTGACGGGAGTGGAGTCAAGCAGTACTTC
TRBV7-2	.	TRBJ2-5	TRBD1	CASRNRGRETQYF	TGTGCCAGCAGAAACAGGGGTCGGGAGACCCAGTACTTC
TRBV6-1	.	TRBJ1-5	.	CASMKEGNQPQHF	TGTGCCAGCATGAAGGAGGGCAATCAGCCCCAGCATTTT
TRBV5-1	.	TRBJ2-4	.	CASSLGQAKNIQYF	TGCGCCAGCAGCTTGGGGCAAGCCAAAAACATTCAGTACTTC
TRBV5-4	.	TRBJ2-1	.	CASSQYNEQFF	TGTGCCAGCAGCCAGTACAATGAGCAGTTCTTC
TRBV5-6	.	TRBJ2-3	TRBD2	CASSRGLAASTDTQYF	TGTGCCAGCAGCAGGGGACTAGCGGCGAGCACAGATACGCAGTATTTT
TRBV9	.	TRBJ1-6	.	CASSALGTGSYNSPLHF	TGTGCCAGCAGCGCCCTCGGAACAGGCAGCTATAATTCACCCCTCCACTTT
TRBV7-6	.	TRBJ2-2	TRBD1	CASSSPGQGATGELFF	TGTGCCAGCAGCTCTCCGGGACAGGGGGCCACCGGGGAGCTGTTTTTT
TRBV9	once	TRBJ2-1	TRBD1	CASSVEDRGTIRNEQFF	TGTGCCAGCAGCGTAGAGGACAGGGGTACTATAAGGAATGAGCAGTTCTTC
TRBV7-8	.	TRBJ1-2	.	CASSLDGVGYTF	TGTGCCAGCAGCTTAGACGGAGTAGGCTACACCTTC
TRBV28	.	TRBJ2-1	.	CASSLLNQDNEQFF	TGTGCCAGCAGTCTCTTGAACCAGGACAATGAGCAGTTCTTC
TRBV23-1	.	TRBJ1-5	.	CASIVSESGQPQHF	TGCGCCAGCATTGTTAGTGAGAGTGGTCAGCCCCAGCATTTT
TRBV7-8	.	TRBJ2-2	.	CASSLAMGASTGELFF	TGTGCCAGCAGCTTAGCGATGGGGGCCAGTACCGGGGAGCTGTTTTTT
TRBV10-3	.	TRBJ2-3	.	CAIKGVGADTQYF	TGTGCCATCAAGGGGGTAGGGGCAGATACGCAGTATTTT
TRBV2	few	TRBJ1-6	.	CASSGGVGSPLHF	TGTGCCAGCAGTGGGGGGGTCGGCTCACCCCTCCACTTT
TRBV5-1	.	TRBJ2-2	TRBD1	CASSSSGTAAHTGELFF	TGCGCCAGCAGCTCATCTGGGACAGCAGCCCACACCGGGGAGCTGTTTTTT
TRBV7-9	.	TRBJ1-2	TRBD1	CASSLLGQGDYGYTF	TGTGCCAGCAGCTTACTAGGACAGGGCGATTATGGCTACACCTTC
TRBV5-1	once	TRBJ2-7	.	CASGGRGFSSYEQYF	TGCGCCAGCGGGGGGCGGGGGTTTTCGTCCTACGAGCAGTACTTC
TRBV7-9	.	TRBJ2-7	.	CASSRSPYEQYF	TGTGCCAGCAGCCGTAGTCCCTACGAGCAGTACTTC